The T cell receptor beta chain described here comes from a study of T cell responses to AZD1222 COVID-19 vaccine. This clone has just a few counts. Trimming removed 7 bases from V and 1 base from J; junction bases left unmatched: 3. In germline, CDR1 is MNHNY, CDR2 SVGAGI (reference sequence). This CDR3 comprises 14 residues. Only in-frame clones appear in the TCRdb table, and some are missing; sequencing was by immunoSEQ multiplex PCR. This sample has 100,000 to 150,000 clones; more than 75% occur once, and the top ten carry roughly a tenth. The chain has TRBV6-6 and TRBJ2-2; 7 nucleotides line up with TRBD1. This TCR was recovered from an adult in good health. The sample in question was peripheral blood, obtained on day 0 of AZD1222 vaccination. Here the CDR3 reads CASKRDRNTGELFF. The CDR3 DNA reads TGTGCCAGCAAGAGGGACAGGAACACCGGGGAGCTGTTTTTT.